The clone carrying this T cell receptor beta chain was observed once. The target antigen is unknown. The data belong to a study of OX40 agonist ivuxolimab in advanced cancers. Across the whole study: Dose-escalation cases comprised hepatocellular carcinoma, melanoma, renal cell or head and neck cancer.

The CDR3 totals 13 residues. The germline gives CDR1 WNHNN, CDR2 SYGVQD (reference sequence). V was cut by 5 bases and J by 7 bases, with 11 bases left in between. Study-level results: Dosing at 0.1 to 3.0 mg/kg was accompanied by clonal expansion of CD4+ and CD8+ blood T cells by week 6.

The protocol was immunoSEQ multiplex PCR, while the TCRdb copy is restricted to in-frame clones and leaves out a portion. The repertoire holds around 66,000 clones, with 75% to 90% as singletons. Any history of autoimmune disease or systemic immunosuppression disqualified patients. The chain is built from TRBV10-1 and TRBJ2-2; D not resolved. This sequence was found in an adult with an advanced solid tumor such as melanoma, head and neck, liver or kidney cancer. This sample comprised CD4+ or CD8+ T cells sorted from blood, obtained in a trial of the OX40 agonist ivuxolimab. The CDR3 nucleotides are TGCGCCAGCAGTCAAAGCCCCGGCGGGGAGCTGTTTTTT. Translated, it gives CASSQSPGGELFF.